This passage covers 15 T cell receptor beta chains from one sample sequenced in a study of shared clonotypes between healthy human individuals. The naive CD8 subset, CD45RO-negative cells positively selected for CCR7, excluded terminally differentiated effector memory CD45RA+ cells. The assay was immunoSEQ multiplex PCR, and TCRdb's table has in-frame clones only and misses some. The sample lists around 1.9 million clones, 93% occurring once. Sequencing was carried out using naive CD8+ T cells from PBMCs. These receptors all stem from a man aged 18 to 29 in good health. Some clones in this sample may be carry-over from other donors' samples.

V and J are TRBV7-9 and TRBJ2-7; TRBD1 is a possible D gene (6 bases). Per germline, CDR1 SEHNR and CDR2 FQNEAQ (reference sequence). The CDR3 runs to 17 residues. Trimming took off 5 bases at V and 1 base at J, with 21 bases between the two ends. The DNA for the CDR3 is TGTGCCAGCAGCCCAAGAAATCAGGGGATACGTTCCTACGAGCAGTACTTC. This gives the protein CASSPRNQGIRSYEQYF.

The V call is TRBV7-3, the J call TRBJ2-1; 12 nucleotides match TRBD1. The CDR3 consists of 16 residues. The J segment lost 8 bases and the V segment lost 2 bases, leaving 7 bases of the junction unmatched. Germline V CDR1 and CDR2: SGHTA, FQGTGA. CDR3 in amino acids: CASSLSRDRGLDEQFF. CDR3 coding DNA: TGTGCCAGCAGCTTATCCCGGGACAGGGGGCTCGATGAGCAGTTCTTC.

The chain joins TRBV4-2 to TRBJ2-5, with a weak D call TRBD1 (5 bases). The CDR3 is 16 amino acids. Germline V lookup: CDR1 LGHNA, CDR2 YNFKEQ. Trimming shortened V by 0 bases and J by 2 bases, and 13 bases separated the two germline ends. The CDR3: CASSQDLGAVQETQYF. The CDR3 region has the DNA TGTGCCAGCAGCCAAGATTTAGGGGCAGTTCAAGAGACCCAGTACTTC.

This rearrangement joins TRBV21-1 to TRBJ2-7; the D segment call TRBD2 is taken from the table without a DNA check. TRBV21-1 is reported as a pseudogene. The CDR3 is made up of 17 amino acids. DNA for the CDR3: TGTGCCAGCAGCATCCGGAGGACTCGGCGAAGCTCCTACGAGCAGTACTTC. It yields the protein CASSIRRTRRSSYEQYF.

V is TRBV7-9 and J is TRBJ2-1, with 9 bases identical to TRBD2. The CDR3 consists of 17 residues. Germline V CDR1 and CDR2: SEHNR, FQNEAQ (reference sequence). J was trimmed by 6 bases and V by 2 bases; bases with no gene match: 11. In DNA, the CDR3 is TGTGCCAGCAGCTTAAATTGGGCTAGCGGGGAAGGCAATGAGCAGTTCTTC. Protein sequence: CASSLNWASGEGNEQFF.

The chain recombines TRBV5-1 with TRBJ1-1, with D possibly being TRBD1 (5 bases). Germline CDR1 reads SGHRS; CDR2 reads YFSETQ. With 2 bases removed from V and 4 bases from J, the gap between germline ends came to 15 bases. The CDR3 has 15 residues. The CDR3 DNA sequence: TGCGCCAGCAGCTTCCTACCGACAGACCCCACTGAAGCTTTCTTT. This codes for CASSFLPTDPTEAFF.

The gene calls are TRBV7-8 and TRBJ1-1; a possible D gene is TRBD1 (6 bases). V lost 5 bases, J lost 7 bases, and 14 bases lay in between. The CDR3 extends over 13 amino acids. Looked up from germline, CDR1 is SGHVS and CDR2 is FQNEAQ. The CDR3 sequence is CASSNDGQFEAFF. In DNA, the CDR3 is TGTGCCAGCAGCAATGACGGACAGTTTGAAGCTTTCTTT.

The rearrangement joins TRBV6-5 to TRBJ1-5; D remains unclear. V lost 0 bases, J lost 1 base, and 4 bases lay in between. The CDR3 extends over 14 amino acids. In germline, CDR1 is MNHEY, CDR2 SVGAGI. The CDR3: CASSYSRSNQPQHF. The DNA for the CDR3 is TGTGCCAGCAGTTACTCGCGGAGCAATCAGCCCCAGCATTTT.

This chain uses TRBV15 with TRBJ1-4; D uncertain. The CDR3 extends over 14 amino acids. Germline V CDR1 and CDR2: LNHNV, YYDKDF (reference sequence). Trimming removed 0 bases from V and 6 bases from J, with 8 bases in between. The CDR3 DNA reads TGTGCCACCAGCAGAGAACCCGGGGATGAAAAACTGTTTTTT. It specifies CATSREPGDEKLFF. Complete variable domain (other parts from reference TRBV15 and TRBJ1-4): DAMVIQNPRYQVTQFGKPVTLSCSQTLNHNVMYWYQQKSSQAPKLLFHYYDKDFNNEADTPDNFQSRRPNTSFCFLDIRSPGLGDTAMYLCATSREPGDEKLFFGSGTQLSVL.

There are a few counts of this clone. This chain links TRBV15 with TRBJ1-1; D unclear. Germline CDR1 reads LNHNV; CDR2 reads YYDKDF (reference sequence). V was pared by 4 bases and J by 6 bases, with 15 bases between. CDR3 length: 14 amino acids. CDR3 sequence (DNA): TGTGCCACCAGCACGACACTGCTGCGTGCTGAAGCTTTCTTT. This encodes CATSTTLLRAEAFF.

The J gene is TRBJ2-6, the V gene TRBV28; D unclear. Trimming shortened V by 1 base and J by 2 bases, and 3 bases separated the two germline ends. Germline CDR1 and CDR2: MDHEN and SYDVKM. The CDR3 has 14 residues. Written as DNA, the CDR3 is TGTGCCAGCAGTTTATCGGCTGGGGCCAACGTCCTGACTTTC. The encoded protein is CASSLSAGANVLTF.

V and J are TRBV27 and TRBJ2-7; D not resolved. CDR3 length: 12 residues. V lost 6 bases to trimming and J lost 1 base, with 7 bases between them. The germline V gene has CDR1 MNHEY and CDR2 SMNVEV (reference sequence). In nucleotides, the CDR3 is TGTGCCAGCAGCATCAATTCCTACGAGCAGTACTTC. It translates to CASSINSYEQYF.

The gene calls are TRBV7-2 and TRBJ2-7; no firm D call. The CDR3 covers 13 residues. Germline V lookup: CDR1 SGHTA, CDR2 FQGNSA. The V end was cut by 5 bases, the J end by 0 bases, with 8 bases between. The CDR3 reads CASSPSSSYEQYF. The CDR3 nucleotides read TGTGCCAGCAGCCCAAGTTCCTCCTACGAGCAGTACTTC.

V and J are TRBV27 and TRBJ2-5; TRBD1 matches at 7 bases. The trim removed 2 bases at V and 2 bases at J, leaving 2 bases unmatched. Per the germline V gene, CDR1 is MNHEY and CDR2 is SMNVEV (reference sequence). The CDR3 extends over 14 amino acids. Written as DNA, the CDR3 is TGTGCCAGCAGTTTACTCAGGGGGCAAGAGACCCAGTACTTC. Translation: CASSLLRGQETQYF.

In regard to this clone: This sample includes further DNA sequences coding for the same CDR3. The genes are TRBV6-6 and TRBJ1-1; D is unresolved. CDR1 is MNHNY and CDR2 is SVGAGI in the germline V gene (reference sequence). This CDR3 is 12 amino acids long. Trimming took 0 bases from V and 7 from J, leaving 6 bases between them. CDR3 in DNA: TGTGCCAGCAGTTACTCGGACGGTGAAGCTTTCTTT. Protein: CASSYSDGEAFF.